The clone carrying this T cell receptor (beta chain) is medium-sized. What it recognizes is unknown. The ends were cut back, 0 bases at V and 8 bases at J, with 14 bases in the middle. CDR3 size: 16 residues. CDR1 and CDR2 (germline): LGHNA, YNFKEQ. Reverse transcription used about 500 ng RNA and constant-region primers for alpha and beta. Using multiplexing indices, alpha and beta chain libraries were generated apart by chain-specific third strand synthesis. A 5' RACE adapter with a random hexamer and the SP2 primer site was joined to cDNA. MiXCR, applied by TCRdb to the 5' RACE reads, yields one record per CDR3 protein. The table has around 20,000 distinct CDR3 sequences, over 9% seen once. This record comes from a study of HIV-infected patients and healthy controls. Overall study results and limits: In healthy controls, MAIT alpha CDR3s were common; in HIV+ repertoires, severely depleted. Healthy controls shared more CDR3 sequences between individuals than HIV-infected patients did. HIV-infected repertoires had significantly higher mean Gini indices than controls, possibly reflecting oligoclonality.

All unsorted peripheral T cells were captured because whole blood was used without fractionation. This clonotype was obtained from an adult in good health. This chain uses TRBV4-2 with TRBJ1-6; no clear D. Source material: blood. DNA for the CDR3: TGTGCCAGCAGCCAAGATCGTTGGGCCCGAGATTCACCCCTCCACTTT. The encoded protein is CASSQDRWARDSPLHF.